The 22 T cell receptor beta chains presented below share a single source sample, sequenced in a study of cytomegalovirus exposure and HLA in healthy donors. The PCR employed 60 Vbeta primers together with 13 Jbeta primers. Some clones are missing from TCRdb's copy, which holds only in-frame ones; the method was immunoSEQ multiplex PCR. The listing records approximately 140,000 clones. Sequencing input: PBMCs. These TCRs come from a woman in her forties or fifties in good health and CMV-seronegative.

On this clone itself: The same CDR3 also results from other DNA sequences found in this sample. CDR3 amino acids: CASSAPRDRKADTQYF. CDR3 nucleotide sequence: TGTGCCAGTAGCGCCCCTAGGGACAGGAAGGCCGATACGCAGTATTTT. This chain uses TRBV19 with TRBJ2-3, with 8 bases identical to TRBD1. The CDR3 length is 16 residues. With V trimmed by 6 bases and J by 6 bases, 14 bases remained unmatched. CDR1 and CDR2 (germline): LNHDA, SQIVND (reference sequence).

The CDR3: CASSRANEKLFF. For the CDR3, the DNA is TGTGCCAGCTCGCGGGCTAATGAAAAACTGTTTTTT. V gene TRBV9 combines with J gene TRBJ1-4; D is unresolved. This CDR3 is 12 amino acids long. The germline CDR1 and CDR2 sequences are SGDLS and YYNGEE. V shed 7 bases and J shed 3 bases, with 7 bases lying between them.

CDR3 sequence (DNA): TGTGCCAGCGCCCCGGGGAGTATAGGGAAACTGTTTTTT. Its translation is CASAPGSIGKLFF. The chain is built from TRBV2 and TRBJ1-4; unclear D gene. The CDR3 extends over 13 amino acids. Trimming stripped 8 bases from V and 11 bases from J, with 18 bases between. Germline CDR1 SNHLY, CDR2 FYNNEI.

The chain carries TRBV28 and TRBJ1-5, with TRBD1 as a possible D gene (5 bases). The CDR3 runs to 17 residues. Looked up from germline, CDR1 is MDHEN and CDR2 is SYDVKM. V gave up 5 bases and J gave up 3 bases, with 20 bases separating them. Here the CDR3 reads CASSIFRYRIPNQPQHF. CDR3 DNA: TGTGCCAGCAGTATCTTCCGCTACAGGATTCCCAATCAGCCCCAGCATTTT.

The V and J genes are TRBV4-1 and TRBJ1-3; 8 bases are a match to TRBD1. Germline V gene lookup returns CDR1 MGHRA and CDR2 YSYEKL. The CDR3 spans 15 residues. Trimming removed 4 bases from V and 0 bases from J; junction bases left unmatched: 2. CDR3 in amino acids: CASSRQGNSGNTIYF. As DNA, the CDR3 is TGCGCCAGCAGCCGACAGGGGAACTCTGGAAACACCATATATTTT.

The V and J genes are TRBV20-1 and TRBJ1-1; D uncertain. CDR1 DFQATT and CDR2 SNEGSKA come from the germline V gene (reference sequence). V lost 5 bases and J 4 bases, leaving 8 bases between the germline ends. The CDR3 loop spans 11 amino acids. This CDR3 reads CSALRSTEAFF. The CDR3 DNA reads TGCAGTGCTCTCCGCAGCACTGAAGCTTTCTTT.

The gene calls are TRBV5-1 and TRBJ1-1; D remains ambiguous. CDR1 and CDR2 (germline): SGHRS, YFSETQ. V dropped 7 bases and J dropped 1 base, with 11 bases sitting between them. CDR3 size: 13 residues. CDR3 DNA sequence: TGCGCCAGCGAAACTCGTTGGAACACTGAAGCTTTCTTT. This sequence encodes CASETRWNTEAFF.

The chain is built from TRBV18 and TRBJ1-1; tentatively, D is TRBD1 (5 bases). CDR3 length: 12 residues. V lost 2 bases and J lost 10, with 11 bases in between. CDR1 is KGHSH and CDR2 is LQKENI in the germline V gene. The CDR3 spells CASSPVRDSAFF. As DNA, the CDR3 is TGTGCCAGCTCACCAGTAAGGGACTCAGCTTTCTTT.

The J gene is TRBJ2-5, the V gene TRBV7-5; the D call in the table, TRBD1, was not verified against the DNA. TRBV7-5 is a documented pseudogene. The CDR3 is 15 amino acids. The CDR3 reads CVRSSSLQAKETQYF. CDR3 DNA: TGTGTCAGAAGCTCGTCTCTCCAGGCAAAAGAGACCCAGTACTTC.

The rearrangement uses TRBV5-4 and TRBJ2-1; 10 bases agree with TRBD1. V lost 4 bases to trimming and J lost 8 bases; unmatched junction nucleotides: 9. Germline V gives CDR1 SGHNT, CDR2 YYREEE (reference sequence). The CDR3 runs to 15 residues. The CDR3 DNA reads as TGTGCCAGCAGCAAGGGACAGGGGCTAGACGATGAGCAGTTCTTC. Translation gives CASSKGQGLDDEQFF.

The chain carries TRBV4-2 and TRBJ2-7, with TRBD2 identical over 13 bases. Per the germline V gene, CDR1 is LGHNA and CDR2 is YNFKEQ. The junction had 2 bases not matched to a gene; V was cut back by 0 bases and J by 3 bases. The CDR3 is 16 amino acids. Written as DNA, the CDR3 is TGTGCCAGCAGCCAAGAGGGGACTAGCGGGGACTACGAGCAGTACTTC. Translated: CASSQEGTSGDYEQYF.

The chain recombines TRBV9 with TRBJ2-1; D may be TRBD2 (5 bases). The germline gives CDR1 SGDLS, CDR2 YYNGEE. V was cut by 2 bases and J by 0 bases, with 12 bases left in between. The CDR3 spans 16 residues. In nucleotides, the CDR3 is TGTGCCAGCAGCGTTTCGGGAATTAGCTCCTACAATGAGCAGTTCTTC. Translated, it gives CASSVSGISSYNEQFF.

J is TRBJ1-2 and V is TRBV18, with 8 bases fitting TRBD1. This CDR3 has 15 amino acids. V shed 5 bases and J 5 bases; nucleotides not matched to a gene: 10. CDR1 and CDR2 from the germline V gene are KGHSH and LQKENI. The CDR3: CASSALDRGGYGYTF. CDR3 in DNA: TGTGCCAGCTCAGCGCTCGACAGGGGTGGTTATGGCTACACCTTC.

The CDR3 spells CASMTDNMNTEAFF. Here the CDR3 DNA reads TGTGCCAGCATGACAGATAACATGAACACTGAAGCTTTCTTT. V and J are TRBV27 and TRBJ1-1, with TRBD1 as a possible D gene (5 bases). With 7 bases removed from V and 0 bases from J, the gap between germline ends came to 12 bases. This CDR3 is built from 14 residues. The germline CDR1 and CDR2 sequences are MNHEY and SMNVEV (reference sequence).

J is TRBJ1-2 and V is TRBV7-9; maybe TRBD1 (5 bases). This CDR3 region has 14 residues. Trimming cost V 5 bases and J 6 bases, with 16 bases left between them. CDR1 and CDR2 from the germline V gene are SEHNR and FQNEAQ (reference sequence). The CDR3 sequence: CASSPPGGRDGYTF. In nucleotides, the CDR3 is TGTGCCAGCAGCCCACCGGGGGGACGTGATGGCTACACCTTC. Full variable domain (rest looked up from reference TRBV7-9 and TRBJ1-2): DTGVSQNPRHKITKRGQNVTFRCDPISEHNRLYWYRQTLGQGPEFLTYFQNEAQLEKSRLLSDRFSAERPKGSFSTLEIQRTEQGDSAMYLCASSPPGGRDGYTFGSGTRLTVV.

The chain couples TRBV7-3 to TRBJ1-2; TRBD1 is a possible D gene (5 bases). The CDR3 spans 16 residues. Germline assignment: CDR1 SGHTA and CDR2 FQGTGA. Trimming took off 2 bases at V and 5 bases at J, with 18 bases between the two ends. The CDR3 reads CASSLVGGGGSYGYTF. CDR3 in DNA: TGTGCCAGCAGCTTAGTGGGCGGCGGGGGTTCTTATGGCTACACCTTC.

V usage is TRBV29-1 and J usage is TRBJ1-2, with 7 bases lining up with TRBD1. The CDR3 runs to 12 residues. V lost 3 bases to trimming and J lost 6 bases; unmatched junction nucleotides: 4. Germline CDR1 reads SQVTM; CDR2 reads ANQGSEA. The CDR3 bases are TGCAGCGTTGAGGAGACAGGGAATGGCTACACCTTC. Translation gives CSVEETGNGYTF.

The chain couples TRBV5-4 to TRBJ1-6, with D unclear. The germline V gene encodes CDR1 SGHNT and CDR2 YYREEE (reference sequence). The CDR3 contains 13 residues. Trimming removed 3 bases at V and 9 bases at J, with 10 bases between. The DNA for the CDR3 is TGTGCCAGCAGCTACAACGGGGTTTCACCCCTCCACTTT. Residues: CASSYNGVSPLHF.

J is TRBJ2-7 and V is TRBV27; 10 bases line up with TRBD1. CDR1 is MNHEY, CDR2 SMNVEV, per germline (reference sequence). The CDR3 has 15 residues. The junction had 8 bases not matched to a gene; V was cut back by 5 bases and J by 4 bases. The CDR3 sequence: CASSGDRGRIYEQYF. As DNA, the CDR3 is TGTGCCAGCAGTGGGGACAGGGGAAGGATATACGAGCAGTACTTC.

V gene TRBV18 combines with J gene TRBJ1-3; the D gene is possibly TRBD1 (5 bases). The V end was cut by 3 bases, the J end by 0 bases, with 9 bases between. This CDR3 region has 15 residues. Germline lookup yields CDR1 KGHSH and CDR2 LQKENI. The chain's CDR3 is CASSPTVSSGNTIYF. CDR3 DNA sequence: TGTGCCAGCTCACCGACAGTCAGCTCTGGAAACACCATATATTTT.

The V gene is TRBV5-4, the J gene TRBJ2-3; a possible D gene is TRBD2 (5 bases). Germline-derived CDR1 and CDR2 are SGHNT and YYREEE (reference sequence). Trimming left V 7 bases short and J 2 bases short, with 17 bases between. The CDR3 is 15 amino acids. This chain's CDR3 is CASYLKGDPTDTQYF. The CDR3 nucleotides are TGTGCCAGCTACTTAAAGGGAGACCCCACAGATACGCAGTATTTT.

In DNA, the CDR3 is TGTGCCAGCAGCGTAGACAGCTCCTCTGGGGCCAACGTCCTGACTTTC. Translating gives CASSVDSSSGANVLTF. The chain uses TRBV9 and TRBJ2-6; D is undetermined. Between the trimmed V and J ends, which lost 0 bases and 0 bases, there was a span of 7 bases. The CDR3 contains 16 residues. Germline V gene data show CDR1 as SGDLS and CDR2 as YYNGEE. The full variable domain, with the rest looked up from reference TRBV9 and TRBJ2-6, is DSGVTQTPKHLITATGQRVTLRCSPRSGDLSVYWYQQSLDQGLQFLIQYYNGEERAKGNILERFSAQQFPDLHSELNLSSLELGDSALYFCASSVDSSSGANVLTFGAGSRLTVL.